This T cell receptor (beta chain) stems from a study of T-cell reconstitution after alpha-beta-depleted transplantation in children. V trimming: 5 bases; J trimming: 2 bases; junction bases outside the gene matches: 7. Germline values: CDR1 MDHEN, CDR2 SYDVKM. The CDR3 is 17 amino acids. This clonotype was found a few times. This sample's TCRbeta library carried unique molecular identifier barcodes. One entry per CDR3 protein results from TCRdb running MiXCR on the PCR reads. Of about 610,000 distinct CDR3 sequences in the sample, roughly a tenth were seen once. This TCR derives from a human donor who donated a stem cell graft to a child with acute myeloid leukemia. Here the sequenced sample was PBMCs from the stem cell graft donor, taken from the stem cell graft. The genes are TRBV28 and TRBJ2-4; 12 nucleotides agree with TRBD1. CDR3 sequence: CASSPSGQGASKNIQYF. The CDR3 DNA follows: TGTGCCAGCAGTCCTTCGGGACAGGGGGCTTCCAAAAACATTCAGTACTTC.